The 27 T cell receptor beta chains listed next were all sequenced from one sample in a study of blood T cell repertoires in COVID-19. Sequencing was performed with immunoSEQ multiplex PCR; in TCRdb, only in-frame clones are kept and a portion is missing. Of about 52,000 clones in the sample, about 88% were seen once. Sequencing used peripheral blood. The receptors derive from a man between 60 and 75 years old with active COVID-19.

This chain links TRBV5-1 with TRBJ2-7, with D possibly TRBD1 on 5 matching bases. The V and J ends lost 4 bases and 3 bases respectively, with 14 bases between them. From germline, CDR1 is SGHRS and CDR2 YFSETQ. The CDR3 contains 14 residues. CDR3 sequence (DNA): TGCGCCAGCAGCCTAAAGGGGCCCAACTACGAGCAGTACTTC. This sequence encodes CASSLKGPNYEQYF.

This clone was picked up one time. The rearrangement uses TRBV5-4 and TRBJ2-1; TRBD2 agrees at 7 bases. The CDR3 has 14 amino acids. V shed 6 bases and J 5 bases; nucleotides not matched to a gene: 8. Germline CDR1 reads SGHNT; CDR2 reads YYREEE (reference sequence). The CDR3 loop is CASTRGGINNEQFF. The CDR3 DNA is TGTGCCAGCACAAGGGGAGGGATCAACAATGAGCAGTTCTTC.

The chain has TRBV7-3 and TRBJ2-7; TRBD1 might be the D (6 bases). With 2 bases removed from V and 0 bases from J, the gap between germline ends came to 8 bases. This CDR3 has 14 residues. Per the germline V gene, CDR1 is SGHTA and CDR2 is FQGTGA. The CDR3 reads CASSLLGGSYEQYF. The CDR3 DNA follows: TGTGCCAGCAGCTTACTAGGGGGCTCCTACGAGCAGTACTTC.

This clone has only one observation. The chain uses TRBV1 and TRBJ1-1; TRBD1 is the table's D call and was not checked against the DNA. TRBV1 is annotated as a pseudogene. This CDR3 has 12 residues. The CDR3 loop reads CTSSLKNTEAFF. CDR3 nucleotide sequence: TGCACCAGCAGCCTCAAGAACACTGAAGCTTTCTTT.

CDR3 amino acids: CAISIQGAQGEQFF. The CDR3 DNA follows: TGTGCCATCAGTATACAGGGGGCGCAGGGTGAGCAGTTCTTC. The V call is TRBV10-3, the J call TRBJ2-1, with 9 bases lining up with TRBD1. CDR1 and CDR2 from the germline V gene are ENHRY and SYGVKD. After removal of 5 bases from V and 9 bases from J, the junction contained 8 bases not matched to a gene. This CDR3 region has 14 residues.

This clone has a handful of counts. Other DNA sequences in this sample translate to the same CDR3. The V and J genes are TRBV30 and TRBJ1-5; no clear D. CDR3 length equals 13 residues. Germline-derived CDR1 and CDR2 are GTSNPN and SVGIG (reference sequence). V lost 0 bases, J lost 2 bases, and 5 bases lay in between. The chain's CDR3 is CAWSVQGNQPQHF. The CDR3 nucleotides read TGTGCCTGGAGTGTACAAGGCAATCAGCCCCAGCATTTT.

The chain combines TRBV6-1 with TRBJ2-2, with TRBD2 matching 9 bases. Looked up from germline, CDR1 is MNHNS and CDR2 is SASEGT. The ends lost 4 bases at V and 4 bases at J; junction bases unmatched: 13. The CDR3 covers 18 residues. CDR3 amino acids: CASSGRWAGGPGTGELFF. The DNA for the CDR3 is TGTGCCAGCAGTGGACGGTGGGCGGGAGGGCCCGGCACCGGGGAGCTGTTTTTT.

The chain combines TRBV29-1 with TRBJ1-2, with D uncertain. The CDR3 sequence is 10 residues long. The V gene's germline CDR1 is SQVTM and CDR2 ANQGSEA. Deletions cut 4 bases from V and 8 bases from J, with 8 bases between. This chain's CDR3 is CSVGPGGYTF. The CDR3 DNA follows: TGCAGCGTTGGGCCGGGAGGCTACACCTTC. Combining the CDR3 with reference TRBV29-1 and TRBJ1-2 gives the whole variable domain SAVISQKPSRDICQRGTSLTIQCQVDSQVTMMFWYRQQPGQSLTLIATANQGSEATYESGFVIDKFPISRPNLTFSTLTVSNMSPEDSSIYLCSVGPGGYTFGSGTRLTVV.

The V gene is TRBV19, the J gene TRBJ2-1; D is unclear. The germline CDR1 and CDR2 sequences are LNHDA and SQIVND (reference sequence). This CDR3 region has 15 residues. Trimming stripped 3 bases from V and 0 bases from J, with 9 bases between. In DNA form, the CDR3 reads TGTGCCAGTAGTATTAGTCCGAGCTCCTACAATGAGCAGTTCTTC. It encodes CASSISPSSYNEQFF.

The gene calls are TRBV29-1 and TRBJ2-7; 9 nucleotides line up with TRBD2. CDR3 size: 18 residues. Germline V gene lookup returns CDR1 SQVTM and CDR2 ANQGSEA. J gave up 9 bases and V 3 bases, and 24 bases lay outside the gene matches. This CDR3 is CSVEVSRSGTSRLSPQYF. CDR3 nucleotides: TGCAGCGTTGAGGTCAGCAGATCCGGGACTAGCCGCCTATCTCCGCAGTACTTC.

V gene TRBV7-9 combines with J gene TRBJ2-7; D not certain. The CDR3 is 12 residues long. Germline V gene data show CDR1 as SEHNR and CDR2 as FQNEAQ (reference sequence). V was pared by 2 bases and J by 3 bases, with 5 bases between. The CDR3 region is CASSLNSYEQYF. Written as DNA, the CDR3 is TGTGCCAGCAGCTTAAACAGCTACGAGCAGTACTTC.

This clone was seen only once. The chain is built from TRBV5-1 and TRBJ2-5, with 11 bases lining up with TRBD2. Germline trimming cut 5 bases from V and 1 base from J; bases unmatched to any gene: 4. This CDR3 has 15 amino acids. Germline V gene lookup returns CDR1 SGHRS and CDR2 YFSETQ. This CDR3 reads CASRSGTSGQETQYF. In DNA, the CDR3 is TGCGCCAGCAGATCCGGGACTAGCGGCCAAGAGACCCAGTACTTC.

The chain employs TRBV7-6 and TRBJ1-3; maybe TRBD1 (5 bases). The CDR3 is made up of 16 amino acids. Trimming removed 2 bases at V and 0 bases at J, with 11 bases between. Germline V gene lookup returns CDR1 SGHVS and CDR2 FNYEAQ. The CDR3 DNA follows: TGTGCCAGCAGCTTATTTCCCAGGGACTCTGGAAACACCATATATTTT. Amino acids: CASSLFPRDSGNTIYF.

V usage is TRBV4-2 and J usage is TRBJ1-5; 7 bases match TRBD1. With V trimmed by 0 bases and J by 7 bases, 6 bases remained unmatched. This CDR3 contains 15 residues. CDR1 and CDR2 from the germline V gene are LGHNA and YNFKEQ. The CDR3 nucleotides read TGTGCCAGCAGCCAAGAGCCGACAGGGCGACAGCCCCAGCATTTT. It is translated as CASSQEPTGRQPQHF.

The CDR3 nucleotides are TGTGCCAGCAGCCTAATCTCTGAAGCTTTCTTT. This sequence encodes CASSLISEAFF. This chain links TRBV7-9 with TRBJ1-1; D not resolved. The germline V gene encodes CDR1 SEHNR and CDR2 FQNEAQ (reference sequence). CDR3 length: 11 residues. V lost 5 bases, J lost 6 bases, and 7 bases lay in between.

This clone was counted only a few times. The gene calls are TRBV6-5 and TRBJ2-7; no clear D gene. There are 13 residues in the CDR3. Trimming cost V 4 bases and J 5 bases, with 12 bases left between them. Germline V gives CDR1 MNHEY, CDR2 SVGAGI. This chain's CDR3 is CASSSSLANEQYF. Written as DNA, the CDR3 is TGTGCCAGCAGTTCCTCCTTAGCCAACGAGCAGTACTTC.

This rearrangement joins TRBV7-2 to TRBJ1-5; 9 nucleotides align to TRBD1. J was trimmed by 4 bases and V by 4 bases; bases with no gene match: 2. This CDR3 is 14 amino acids long. Germline V gene lookup returns CDR1 SGHTA and CDR2 FQGNSA. CDR3 residues: CASSYGTGNQPQHF. The CDR3 nucleotides are TGTGCCAGCAGCTACGGGACAGGGAATCAGCCCCAGCATTTT.

The J gene is TRBJ2-7, the V gene TRBV21-1; the table's D call, TRBD2, has no DNA check behind it. TRBV21-1 is an annotated pseudogene. The CDR3 has 16 residues. DNA of the CDR3: TGTGCCAGCAGCAAAGTAGTGGCGGGAAGGTCCTACGAGCAGTACTTC. This encodes CASSKVVAGRSYEQYF.

V is TRBV19 and J is TRBJ2-3, with 10 nucleotides matching TRBD2. The CDR3 has 16 amino acids. V trimming: 2 bases; J trimming: 5 bases; junction bases outside the gene matches: 7. Per the germline V gene, CDR1 is LNHDA and CDR2 is SQIVND (reference sequence). This chain's CDR3 is CASSIRVRLAGDTQYF. CDR3 bases: TGTGCCAGTAGTATAAGGGTTCGACTAGCGGGAGATACGCAGTATTTT. Complete variable domain (other parts from reference TRBV19 and TRBJ2-3): DGGITQSPKYLFRKEGQNVTLSCEQNLNHDAMYWYRQDPGQGLRLIYYSQIVNDFQKGDIAEGYSVSREKKESFPLTVTSAQKNPTAFYLCASSIRVRLAGDTQYFGPGTRLTVL.

This chain links TRBV10-3 with TRBJ2-7, with D possibly matching TRBD1 (6 bases). Germline loops: CDR1 ENHRY, CDR2 SYGVKD. Deletions cut 3 bases from V and 6 bases from J, with 15 bases between. This CDR3 region has 14 residues. The CDR3 DNA follows: TGTGCCATCAGTGATAACAGGGATTCAGGCGAGCAGTACTTC. It yields the protein CAISDNRDSGEQYF.

Concerning this clone itself: An end of the junction does not agree with germline; a read error may underlie this. The J gene is TRBJ1-2, the V gene TRBV28, with TRBD1 identical over 8 bases. CDR1 is MDHEN and CDR2 is SYDVKM in the germline V gene. This CDR3 is built from 13 residues. The CDR3 spells CASSLLSTGAVSF. CDR3 nucleotide sequence: TGTGCCAGCAGTTTATTATCGACAGGGGCTGTGAGTTTC.

The genes are TRBV6-4 and TRBJ2-2; 9 nucleotides align to TRBD1. Germline trimming cut 6 bases from V and 2 bases from J; bases unmatched to any gene: 4. Germline-derived CDR1 and CDR2 are MRHNA and SNTAGT. There are 15 residues in the CDR3. The CDR3 here is CASRETGGNTGELFF. Written as DNA, the CDR3 is TGTGCCAGCAGGGAGACAGGGGGTAACACCGGGGAGCTGTTTTTT.

This clone has only a few counts. The chain links TRBV29-1 to TRBJ2-3, with D possibly being TRBD2 (6 bases). From germline, CDR1 is SQVTM and CDR2 ANQGSEA. This CDR3 spans 14 amino acids. Trimming removed 3 bases at V and 4 bases at J, with 14 bases between. The CDR3 loop is CSVEVPGLSDTQYF. The CDR3, as DNA: TGCAGCGTTGAGGTCCCGGGACTTTCAGATACGCAGTATTTT.

The gene calls are TRBV9 and TRBJ2-1, with 9 nucleotides matching TRBD2. V was pared by 0 bases and J by 6 bases, with 16 bases of the junction left unmatched. This CDR3 is built from 19 residues. CDR1 is SGDLS and CDR2 is YYNGEE in the germline V gene. As DNA, the CDR3 is TGTGCCAGCAGCGTAGAAACCCCCTGGCGGGAGGGCCGGGGCAATGAGCAGTTCTTC. This gives the protein CASSVETPWREGRGNEQFF.

V gene TRBV5-1 combines with J gene TRBJ2-3; TRBD2 agrees at 7 bases. Trimming at V came to 0 bases and at J to 3 bases, leaving 7 bases not matched to a gene. In germline, CDR1 is SGHRS, CDR2 YFSETQ. The CDR3 spans 16 residues. The CDR3 nucleotides are TGCGCCAGCAGCTTGGGTGCGGGAGTCGGGACAGATACGCAGTATTTT. Protein sequence: CASSLGAGVGTDTQYF.

J is TRBJ2-7 and V is TRBV7-3, with D possibly TRBD1 on 6 matching bases. The CDR3 contains 13 residues. Trimming took off 0 bases at V and 9 bases at J, with 12 bases between the two ends. Germline loops: CDR1 SGHTA, CDR2 FQGTGA. This CDR3 is CASSLTNEDRQYF. CDR3 coding DNA: TGTGCCAGCAGCTTAACTAATGAGGACAGGCAGTACTTC.

V and J are TRBV6-5 and TRBJ2-2; 9 bases map to TRBD2. Germline assignment: CDR1 MNHEY and CDR2 SVGAGI. V shed 6 bases and J 7 bases; nucleotides not matched to a gene: 6. The CDR3 runs to 14 residues. CDR3 sequence: CASRSLAGIGELFF. CDR3 DNA sequence: TGTGCCAGCAGATCACTAGCGGGTATCGGGGAGCTGTTTTTT.